This TCR beta chain emerged from a study of CD8 T cells in ankylosing spondylitis. Study results and caveats: Earlier work had already found some motif variants in reactive arthritis synovial fluid and blood. What seemed typical of ankylosing spondylitis blood was a TCR beta motif built from several highly homologous variants. Disease-associated clonotypes exhibited CD8+ identity and were relatively infrequent in peripheral blood.

Preparation of TCR beta libraries was done by quantitative 5'-RACE with molecular barcodes. TCRdb re-called the 5' RACE reads with MiXCR, one entry per CDR3 protein. The sample shows 300,000 to 400,000 distinct CDR3 sequences, 20% to 25% of them seen only once. This clonotype was counted a single time. Its antigen is not identified. The CDR3 loop spans 16 amino acids. V lost 7 bases and J 4 bases, leaving 23 bases between the germline ends. Germline V gene sequence: CDR1 MNHEY, CDR2 SVGAGI. The TCR originated in a male donor with ankylosing spondylitis or in good health (not recorded which). The chain is built from TRBV6-5 and TRBJ2-7, with D possibly being TRBD1 (5 bases). The sequenced material came from blood, either unsorted or a sorted T cell fraction (not recorded which). In DNA form, the CDR3 reads TGTGCCAGCATTTCATTAGGGGTGGCAGGACCTTACGAGCAGTACTTC. This gives the protein CASISLGVAGPYEQYF.